This T cell receptor beta chain is from a study of cytomegalovirus exposure and HLA in healthy donors. CDR3 length: 15 amino acids. The V and J ends lost 4 bases and 6 bases, in that order; junction bases with no gene match: 5. The germline V gene encodes CDR1 MNHNS and CDR2 SASEGT. TCRdb's table, derived via immunoSEQ multiplex PCR, lists solely in-frame clones and lacks some. The data hold under 130,000 clones, with approximately 86% observed a single time. The TCR originated in a woman in her late teens or twenties in good health and CMV-seropositive. The sample taken for sequencing was PBMCs. The chain recombines TRBV6-1 with TRBJ2-3; TRBD2 aligns across 12 bases. As DNA, the CDR3 is TGTGCCAGCAGTGCTTCTAGCGGGGGGGCGGATACGCAGTATTTT. It yields the protein CASSASSGGADTQYF.